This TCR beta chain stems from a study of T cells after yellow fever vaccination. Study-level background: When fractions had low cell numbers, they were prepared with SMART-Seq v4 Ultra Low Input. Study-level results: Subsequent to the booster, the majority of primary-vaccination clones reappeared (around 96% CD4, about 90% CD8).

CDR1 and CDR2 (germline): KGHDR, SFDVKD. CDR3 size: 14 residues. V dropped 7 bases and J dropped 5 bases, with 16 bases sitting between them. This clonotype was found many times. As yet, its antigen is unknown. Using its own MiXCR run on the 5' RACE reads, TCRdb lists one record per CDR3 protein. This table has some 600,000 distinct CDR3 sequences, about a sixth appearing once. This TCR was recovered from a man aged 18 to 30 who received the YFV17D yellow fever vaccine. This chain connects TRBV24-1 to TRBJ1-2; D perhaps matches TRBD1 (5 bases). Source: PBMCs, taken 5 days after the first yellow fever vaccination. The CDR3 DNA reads TGTGCCACCAGCCCGACCGGGACGGATTATGGCTACACCTTC. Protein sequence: CATSPTGTDYGYTF.